The rows below give T cell receptor beta chains drawn from one sample of a study of identifying expanded T cells in peripheral blood. This table comes from immunoSEQ multiplex PCR, and its TCRdb copy is limited to in-frame clones, with some not included. The sample has 60,000 to 80,000 clones, roughly 90% seen once. Sequencing used blood. The receptors here all came from a person aged 18 to 70 in good health. Each CDR3 is given with its conserved first and last residue. D genes are given only for firm matches. Size is omitted from some rows. Given values are once, few, many or a class for expanded clones.

d_gene	v_gene	j_gene	abundance	CDR3nt	CDR3aa
NA	TRBV5-1	TRBJ2-1	once	TGCGCCAGCAGGTCCGGACTCTCCGATATTGATGAGCAGTTCTTC	CASRSGLSDIDEQFF
NA	TRBV2	TRBJ1-5	NA	TGTGCCAGCAGTGTATCAAGGGGTGGGCAGCCCCAGCATTTT	CASSVSRGGQPQHF
NA	TRBV9	TRBJ1-2	NA	TGTGCCAGCAGCGTAGGCCCAGGGCAGCACTATGGCTACACCTTC	CASSVGPGQHYGYTF
NA	TRBV28	TRBJ2-1	NA	TGTGCCAGCAGTTCTGGGAGCTCCCTCTCTTACAATGAGCAGTTCTTC	CASSSGSSLSYNEQFF
TRBD1	TRBV6-6	TRBJ1-1	NA	TGTGCCAGCAGCCTCGACAGGGGGCAAGCTTTCTTT	CASSLDRGQAFF
TRBD2	TRBV5-1	TRBJ2-5	NA	TGCGCCAGCAGCTACGGGGGGATCCTTCAAGAGACCCAGTACTTC	CASSYGGILQETQYF
NA	TRBV11-2	TRBJ2-1	NA	TGTGCCAGCAGCTCTCTCTTCGGTCCGACGGGGAATGAGCAGTTCTTC	CASSSLFGPTGNEQFF
TRBD2	TRBV7-2	TRBJ2-7	once	TGTGCCAGCAGTCTCTCCTGGGGGGGACTCTACGAGCAGTACTTC	CASSLSWGGLYEQYF
NA	TRBV19	TRBJ2-1	NA	TGTGCCAGTAGGTCAGGCAATGAGCAGTTCTTC	CASRSGNEQFF
TRBD2	TRBV15	TRBJ2-7	once	TGTGCCACCAGCAGAGTACTAGCGGGAGTATACGAGCAGTACTTC	CATSRVLAGVYEQYF
NA	TRBV4-3	TRBJ2-7	NA	TGCGCCAGCAGCCAAGAGCAGGGAGTATCCTACGAGCAGTACTTC	CASSQEQGVSYEQYF
NA	TRBV4-3	TRBJ1-1	NA	TGCGCCAGCAGCCAAGTGGCAGCGACGTGGGCCAACACTGAAGCTTTCTTT	CASSQVAATWANTEAFF
NA	TRBV6-5	TRBJ2-2	NA	TGTGCCAGCAGTACAGGACAGTCCGGGGAGCTGTTTTTT	CASSTGQSGELFF
NA	TRBV9	TRBJ1-2	NA	TGTGCCAGCAGCCCCAGGACAGAGAACTACTATGGCTACACCTTC	CASSPRTENYYGYTF
NA	TRBV6-5	TRBJ1-2	NA	TGTGCCAGCAGTACGACAGTGACGGGCGGCTACACCTTC	CASSTTVTGGYTF
NA	TRBV6-5	TRBJ1-5	few	TGTGCCAGCAGGCCGGGTGGGAGCAATCAGCCCCAGCATTTT	CASRPGGSNQPQHF
NA	TRBV7-9	TRBJ1-1	NA	TGTGCCAGCAGCTCACCTCTGGGGACTGAAGCTTTCTTT	CASSSPLGTEAFF
TRBD1	TRBV5-1	TRBJ2-3	NA	TGCGCCAGCAACCCGGACAGGACAGATACGCAGTATTTT	CASNPDRTDTQYF
NA	TRBV2	TRBJ2-7	NA	TGTGCCAGCAGCGGGGACTTCTACGAGCAGTACTTC	CASSGDFYEQYF
TRBD2	TRBV27	TRBJ2-3	NA	TGTGCCAGCAGTTTCGCGGGACTAGCGGGAGACGCAGATACGCAGTATTTT	CASSFAGLAGDADTQYF
TRBD2	TRBV19	TRBJ2-2	once	TGTGCCAGTAGTATCAGCGGGGTTATGCACGGGGAGCTGTTTTTT	CASSISGVMHGELFF
NA	TRBV25-1	TRBJ2-1	NA	TGTGCCACCCGACTACCGGGCAATGAGCAGTTCTTC	CATRLPGNEQFF
TRBD1	TRBV7-8	TRBJ2-3	NA	TGTGCCAGCAGCTCCCAGGGGGCAGATACGCAGTATTTT	CASSSQGADTQYF
NA	TRBV9	TRBJ2-1	NA	TGTGCCAGCAGCCCGCATTACAATGAGCAGTTCTTC	CASSPHYNEQFF
NA	TRBV9	TRBJ2-3	NA	TGTGCCAGCACCAGGGACTCACTCAACACAGATACGCAGTATTTT	CASTRDSLNTDTQYF
TRBD2	TRBV30	TRBJ2-3	NA	TGTGCCTGGAACGGGGGGACTGGTGATACGCAGTATTTT	CAWNGGTGDTQYF
NA	TRBV19	TRBJ2-1	NA	TGTGCCAGTAGTATAGAAGGGAGCTCCTACAATGAGCAGTTCTTC	CASSIEGSSYNEQFF
NA	TRBV5-5	TRBJ1-2	NA	TGTGCCAGCAGCTTTGGGATCGGGATAGGAGTGATGCTGGCTTATGGCTACACCTTC	CASSFGIGIGVMLAYGYTF
NA	TRBV2	TRBJ2-2	few	TGTGCCAGCGTCACACAGAACACCGGGGAGCTGTTTTTT	CASVTQNTGELFF